The 8 T cell receptor beta chains listed next were all sequenced from one sample in a study of T cell repertoires in cytomegalovirus infection. MiXCR, applied by TCRdb to the reads, yields one record per CDR3 protein. The sample has 200,000 or so distinct CDR3 sequences, roughly a fifth seen once. Material: PBMCs. These receptors all stem from a human donor in good health (CMV status not recorded). Some clones in this sample may be carry-over from other donors' samples.

J is TRBJ2-1 and V is TRBV6-2 or TRBV6-3; D may be TRBD1 (6 bases). Germline V gene sequence: CDR1 MNHEY, CDR2 SVGEGT. The CDR3 sequence is 17 residues long. Deletions cut 7 bases from V and 10 bases from J, with 29 bases between. CDR3 sequence: CASTHPTEAFTGTEQFF. DNA for the CDR3: TGTGCCAGCACCCACCCGACCGAAGCCTTTACAGGGACGGAGCAGTTCTTC.

This chain uses TRBV10-3 with TRBJ1-1; no firm D call. From germline, CDR1 is ENHRY and CDR2 SYGVKD. Trimming cost V 3 bases and J 5 bases, with 16 bases left between them. CDR3 length equals 15 residues. The DNA for the CDR3 is TGTGCCATCAGTGATTTTGATTCGGGATCAACTGAAGCTTTCTTT. Its protein is CAISDFDSGSTEAFF.

This clonotype was recorded a few times. V usage is TRBV20-1 and J usage is TRBJ1-5; no clear D. V gave up 4 bases and J gave up 1 base, with 14 bases separating them. The CDR3 runs to 15 residues. CDR1 and CDR2 from the germline V gene are DFQATT and SNEGSKA (reference sequence). The CDR3 DNA is TGCAGTGCTAATCCGGGCTCCGTCAGCAATCAGCCCCAGCATTTT. Protein sequence: CSANPGSVSNQPQHF.

This clonotype has a count of ten or more. V gene TRBV7-6 combines with J gene TRBJ2-2; 12 nucleotides line up with TRBD2. The germline V gene encodes CDR1 SGHVS and CDR2 FNYEAQ. V was pared by 5 bases and J by 3 bases, with 4 bases of the junction left unmatched. The CDR3 sequence is 16 residues long. CDR3 in amino acids: CASSILAGGDTGELFF. The CDR3 DNA is TGTGCCAGCAGCATACTAGCGGGGGGTGACACCGGGGAGCTGTTTTTT.

A few counts support this clonotype. The rearrangement links TRBV25-1 to TRBJ2-7; the match to TRBD1 covers 10 bases. Germline V CDR1 and CDR2: MGHDK, SYGVNS. The CDR3 is made up of 18 amino acids. V trimming: 2 bases; J trimming: 2 bases; junction bases outside the gene matches: 12. This CDR3 reads CASSEPLGGTGVPYEQYF. The CDR3 nucleotides read TGTGCCAGCAGTGAACCCTTAGGGGGGACAGGGGTTCCCTACGAGCAGTACTTC.

The chain couples TRBV4-1 to TRBJ2-3, with 10 nucleotides matching TRBD1. Losses at the gene ends were 3 bases for V and 4 bases for J; bases not matched to a gene: 7. CDR3 length: 16 residues. The germline V gene has CDR1 MGHRA and CDR2 YSYEKL. The CDR3 coding sequence is TGCGCCAGCAGCCATGGACAGGGGGGTTTTCCAGATACGCAGTATTTT. It is translated as CASSHGQGGFPDTQYF.

The sample holds a few counts of this clonotype. This sequence joins TRBV5-6 and TRBJ1-5; D ambiguous. Germline V gene lookup returns CDR1 SGHDT and CDR2 YYEEEE. The V and J ends lost 4 bases and 4 bases respectively, with 12 bases between them. CDR3 length: 14 amino acids. In DNA form, the CDR3 reads TGTGCCAGCAGCGGCACGAATGCGAATCAGCCCCAGCATTTT. Residues: CASSGTNANQPQHF.

This clonotype was seen at least ten times. The chain carries TRBV11-2 and TRBJ1-5; weak D call: TRBD1 (6 bases). The CDR3 sequence is 16 residues long. V lost 3 bases and J 4 bases, leaving 16 bases between the germline ends. Germline CDR1 and CDR2: SGHAT and FQNNGV. The CDR3: CASSLEGGARNQPQHF. The DNA for the CDR3 is TGTGCCAGCAGCTTGGAGGGGGGCGCGAGGAATCAGCCCCAGCATTTT.